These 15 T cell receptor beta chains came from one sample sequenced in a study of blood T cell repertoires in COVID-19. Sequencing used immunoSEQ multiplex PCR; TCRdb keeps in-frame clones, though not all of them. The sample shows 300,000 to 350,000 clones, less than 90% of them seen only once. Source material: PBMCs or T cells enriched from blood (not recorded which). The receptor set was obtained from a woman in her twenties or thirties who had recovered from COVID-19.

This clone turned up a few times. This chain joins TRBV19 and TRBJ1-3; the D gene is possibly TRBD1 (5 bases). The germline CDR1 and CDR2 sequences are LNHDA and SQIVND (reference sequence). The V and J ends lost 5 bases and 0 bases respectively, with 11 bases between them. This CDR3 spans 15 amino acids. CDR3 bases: TGTGCCAGTAGTCCTGGGGCATCCTCTGGAAACACCATATATTTT. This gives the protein CASSPGASSGNTIYF.

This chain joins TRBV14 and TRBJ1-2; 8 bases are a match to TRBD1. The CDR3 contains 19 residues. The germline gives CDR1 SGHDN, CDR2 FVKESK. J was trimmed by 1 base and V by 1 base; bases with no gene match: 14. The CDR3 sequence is CASSQVPTGVAWFNYGYTF. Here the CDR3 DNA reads TGTGCCAGCAGCCAAGTCCCGACAGGGGTCGCTTGGTTTAACTATGGCTACACCTTC.

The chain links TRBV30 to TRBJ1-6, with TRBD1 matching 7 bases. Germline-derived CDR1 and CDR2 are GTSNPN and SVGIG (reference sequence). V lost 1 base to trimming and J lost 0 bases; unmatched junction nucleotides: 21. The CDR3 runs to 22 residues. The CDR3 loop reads CAWSESNLKGQKVSSYNSPLHF. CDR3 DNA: TGTGCCTGGAGTGAATCAAACCTTAAGGGACAGAAAGTGTCCTCCTATAATTCACCCCTCCACTTT. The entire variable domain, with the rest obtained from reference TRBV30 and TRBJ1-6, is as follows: SQTIHQWPATLVQPVGSPLSLECTVEGTSNPNLYWYRQAAGRGLQLLFYSVGIGQISSEVPQNLSASRPQDRQFILSSKKLLLSDSGFYLCAWSESNLKGQKVSSYNSPLHFGNGTRLTVT.

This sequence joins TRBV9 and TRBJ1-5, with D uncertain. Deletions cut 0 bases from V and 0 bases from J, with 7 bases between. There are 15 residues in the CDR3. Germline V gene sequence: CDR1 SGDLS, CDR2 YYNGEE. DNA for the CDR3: TGTGCCAGCAGCGTAGGGCGGTATAGCAATCAGCCCCAGCATTTT. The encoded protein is CASSVGRYSNQPQHF.

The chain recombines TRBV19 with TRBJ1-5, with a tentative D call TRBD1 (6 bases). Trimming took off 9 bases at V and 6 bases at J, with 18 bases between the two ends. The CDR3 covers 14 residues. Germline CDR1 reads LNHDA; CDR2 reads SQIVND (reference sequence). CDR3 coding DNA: TGTGCCAGCGAGGGGAAGGGGGAGAGTCAGCCCCAGCATTTT. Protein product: CASEGKGESQPQHF.

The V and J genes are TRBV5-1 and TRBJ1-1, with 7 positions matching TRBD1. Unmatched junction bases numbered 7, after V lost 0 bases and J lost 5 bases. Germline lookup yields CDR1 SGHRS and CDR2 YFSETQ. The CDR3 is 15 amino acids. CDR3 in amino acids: CASSLASQGRTEAFF. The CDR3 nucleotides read TGCGCCAGCAGCTTGGCCTCACAGGGGAGGACTGAAGCTTTCTTT.

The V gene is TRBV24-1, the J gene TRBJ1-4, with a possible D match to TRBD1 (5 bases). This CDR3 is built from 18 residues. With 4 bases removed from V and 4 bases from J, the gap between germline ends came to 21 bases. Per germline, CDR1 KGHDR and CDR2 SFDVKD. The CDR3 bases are TGTGCCACCAGTGAGAGGCAGGGAGGGCACAAGGGTAATGAAAAACTGTTTTTT. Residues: CATSERQGGHKGNEKLFF.

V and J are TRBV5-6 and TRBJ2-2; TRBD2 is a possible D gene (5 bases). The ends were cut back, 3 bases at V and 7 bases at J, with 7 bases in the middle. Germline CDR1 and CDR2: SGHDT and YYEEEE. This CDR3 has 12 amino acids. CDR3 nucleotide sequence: TGTGCCAGCAGCTCCCGGGGCGGGGAGCTGTTTTTT. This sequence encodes CASSSRGGELFF. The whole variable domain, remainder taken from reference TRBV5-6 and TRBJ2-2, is DAGVTQSPTHLIKTRGQQVTLRCSPKSGHDTVSWYQQALGQGPQFIFQYYEEEERQRGNFPDRFSGHQFPNYSSELNVNALLLGDSALYLCASSSRGGELFFGEGSRLTVL.

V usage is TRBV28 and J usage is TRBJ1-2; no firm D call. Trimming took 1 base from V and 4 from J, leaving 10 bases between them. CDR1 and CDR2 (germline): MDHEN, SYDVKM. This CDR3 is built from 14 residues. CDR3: CASSLSGESYGYTF. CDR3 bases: TGTGCCAGCAGTTTATCTGGGGAGAGCTATGGCTACACCTTC.

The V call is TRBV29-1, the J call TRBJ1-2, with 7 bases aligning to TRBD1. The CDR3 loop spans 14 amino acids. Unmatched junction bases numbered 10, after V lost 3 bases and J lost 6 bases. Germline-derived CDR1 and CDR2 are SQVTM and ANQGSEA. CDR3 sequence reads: CSVDRTGSIDGYTF. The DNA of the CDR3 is TGCAGCGTTGATAGGACAGGTTCTATAGATGGCTACACCTTC. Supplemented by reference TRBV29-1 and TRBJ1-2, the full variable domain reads SAVISQKPSRDICQRGTSLTIQCQVDSQVTMMFWYRQQPGQSLTLIATANQGSEATYESGFVIDKFPISRPNLTFSTLTVSNMSPEDSSIYLCSVDRTGSIDGYTFGSGTRLTVV.

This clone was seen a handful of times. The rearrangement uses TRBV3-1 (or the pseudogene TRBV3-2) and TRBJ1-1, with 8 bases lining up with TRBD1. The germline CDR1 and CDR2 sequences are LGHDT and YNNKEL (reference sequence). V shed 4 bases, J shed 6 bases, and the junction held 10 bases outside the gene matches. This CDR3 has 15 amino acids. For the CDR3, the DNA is TGTGCCAGCAGCCTCCCCGCAGGGGGCTCGGCTGAAGCTTTCTTT. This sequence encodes CASSLPAGGSAEAFF.

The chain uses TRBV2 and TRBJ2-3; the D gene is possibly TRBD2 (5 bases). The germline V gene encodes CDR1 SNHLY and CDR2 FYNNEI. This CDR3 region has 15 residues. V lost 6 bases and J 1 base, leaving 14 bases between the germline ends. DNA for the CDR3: TGTGCCAGCAGATCTTTGGACTCTGGCACAGATACGCAGTATTTT. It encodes CASRSLDSGTDTQYF.

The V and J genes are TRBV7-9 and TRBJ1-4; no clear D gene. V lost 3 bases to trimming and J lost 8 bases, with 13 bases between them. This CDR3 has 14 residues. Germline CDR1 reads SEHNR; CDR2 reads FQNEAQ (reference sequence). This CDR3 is CASSLVGTGEKLFF. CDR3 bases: TGTGCCAGCAGCTTGGTGGGCACGGGAGAAAAACTGTTTTTT.

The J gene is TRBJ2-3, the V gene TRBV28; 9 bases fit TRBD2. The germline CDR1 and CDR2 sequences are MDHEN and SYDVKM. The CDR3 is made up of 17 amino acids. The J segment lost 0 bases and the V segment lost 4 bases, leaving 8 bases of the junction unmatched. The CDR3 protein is CASSWYAGGRSTDTQYF. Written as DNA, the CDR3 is TGTGCCAGCAGTTGGTACGCGGGGGGGCGAAGCACAGATACGCAGTATTTT. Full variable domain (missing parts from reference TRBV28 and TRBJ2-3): DVKVTQSSRYLVKRTGEKVFLECVQDMDHENMFWYRQDPGLGLRLIYFSYDVKMKEKGDIPEGYSVSREKKERFSLILESASTNQTSMYLCASSWYAGGRSTDTQYFGPGTRLTVL.

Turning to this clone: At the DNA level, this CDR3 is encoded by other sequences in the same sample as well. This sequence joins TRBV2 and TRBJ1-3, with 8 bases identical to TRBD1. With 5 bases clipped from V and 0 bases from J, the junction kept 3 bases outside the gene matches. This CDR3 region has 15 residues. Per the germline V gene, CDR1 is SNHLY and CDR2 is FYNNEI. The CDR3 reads CASSRTGNSGNTIYF. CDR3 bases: TGTGCCAGCAGTAGGACAGGGAACTCTGGAAACACCATATATTTT.